Detailed here is one T cell receptor (beta chain). In terms of age and location, participants ranged from roughly 18 to 100 years and lived in under 30 US areas. The study assigned cohorts using participant-reported clinical history. This CDR3 is 14 amino acids long. The sample belongs to a study of blood T cell repertoires in COVID-19. Across the study: From the United States, Italy and Spain came samples of acute and convalescent COVID-19.

As originally analysed: Reference gene primers were amplified, and this amplification served to estimate nucleated cell counts. Measured with immunoSEQ multiplex PCR; TCRdb has only the in-frame clones, and not every one. The V and J calls and clone size are taken from that table; D and trimming were inferred from the DNA. In the table there are about 330,000 clones, around 87% of which are singletons. The sequenced sample consisted of PBMCs or T cells enriched from blood (not recorded which). This chain joins TRBV12-1 and TRBJ1-2; TRBD1 is taken as the D call from the table, unchecked against the DNA. TRBV12-1 has pseudogene status. This sequence was found in a woman aged 25 to 39 who had recovered from COVID-19. CDR3 nucleotide sequence: TGTGCCAGCAGCTTTGAGCCAGGGAACTATGGCTACACCTTC. This codes for CASSFEPGNYGYTF.